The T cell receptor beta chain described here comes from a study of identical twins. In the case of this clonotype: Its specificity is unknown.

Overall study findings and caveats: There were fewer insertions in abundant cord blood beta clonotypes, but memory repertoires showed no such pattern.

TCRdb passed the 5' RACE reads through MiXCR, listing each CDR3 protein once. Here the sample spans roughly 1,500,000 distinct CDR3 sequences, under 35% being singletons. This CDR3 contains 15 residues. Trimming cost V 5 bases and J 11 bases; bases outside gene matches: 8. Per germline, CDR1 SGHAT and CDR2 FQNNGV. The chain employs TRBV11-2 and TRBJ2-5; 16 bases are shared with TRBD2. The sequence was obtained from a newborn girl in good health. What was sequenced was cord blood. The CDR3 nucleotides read TGTGCCAGCAGCCCCGGGACTAGCGGGAGGGATGAGCAGTACTTC. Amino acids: CASSPGTSGRDEQYF.